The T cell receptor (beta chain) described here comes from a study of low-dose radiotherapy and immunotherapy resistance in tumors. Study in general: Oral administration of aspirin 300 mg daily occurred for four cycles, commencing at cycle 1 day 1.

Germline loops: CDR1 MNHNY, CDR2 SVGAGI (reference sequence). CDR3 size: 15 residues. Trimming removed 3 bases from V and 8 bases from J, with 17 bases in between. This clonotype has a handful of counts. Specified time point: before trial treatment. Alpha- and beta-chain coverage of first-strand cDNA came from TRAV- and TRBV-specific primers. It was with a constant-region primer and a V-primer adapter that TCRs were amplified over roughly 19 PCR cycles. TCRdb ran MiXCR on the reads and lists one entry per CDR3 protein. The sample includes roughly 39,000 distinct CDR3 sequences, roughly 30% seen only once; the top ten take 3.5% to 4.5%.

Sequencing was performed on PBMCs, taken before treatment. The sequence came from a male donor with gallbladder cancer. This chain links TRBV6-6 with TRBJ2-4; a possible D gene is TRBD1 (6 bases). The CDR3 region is CASSYYGTYGDIQYF. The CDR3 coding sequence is TGTGCCAGCAGTTATTACGGGACATACGGGGACATTCAGTACTTC.